The T cell receptor (beta chain) under discussion was sequenced for a study of cytomegalovirus exposure and HLA in healthy donors. The study ran its PCR with 60 Vbeta and 13 Jbeta primers. TCRdb's table, derived via immunoSEQ multiplex PCR, lists solely in-frame clones and lacks some. The sample holds fewer than 140,000 clones, 65% to 90% seen once. The study, taken as a whole, reports: A cluster of highly shared sequence variants was likely a sequencing artifact.

With regard to this clone: Its target is not known.

The receptor's source is a man aged 50 or older in good health and CMV-seronegative. The specimen was PBMCs.

The CDR3 here is CASSLDQGGGTEAFF. In nucleotides, the CDR3 is TGCGCCAGCAGCTTGGATCAGGGCGGGGGGACTGAAGCTTTCTTT. The chain combines TRBV5-1 with TRBJ1-1; TRBD1 might be the D (5 bases). The length of the CDR3 is 15 residues. Germline CDR1 reads SGHRS; CDR2 reads YFSETQ. V dropped 0 bases and J dropped 5 bases, with 14 bases sitting between them.